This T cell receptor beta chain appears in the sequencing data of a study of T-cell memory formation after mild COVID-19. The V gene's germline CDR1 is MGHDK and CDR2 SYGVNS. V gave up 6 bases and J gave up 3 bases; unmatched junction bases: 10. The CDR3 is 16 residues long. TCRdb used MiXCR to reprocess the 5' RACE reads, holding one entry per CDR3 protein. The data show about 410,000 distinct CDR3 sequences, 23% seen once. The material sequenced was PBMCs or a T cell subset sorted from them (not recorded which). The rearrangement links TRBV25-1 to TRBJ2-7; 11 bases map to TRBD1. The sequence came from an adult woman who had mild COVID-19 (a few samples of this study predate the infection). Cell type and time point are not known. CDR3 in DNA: TGTGCCAGCAGCCCTCTCAGGACAGGGGGCCGCTACGAGCAGTACTTC. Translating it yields CASSPLRTGGRYEQYF.